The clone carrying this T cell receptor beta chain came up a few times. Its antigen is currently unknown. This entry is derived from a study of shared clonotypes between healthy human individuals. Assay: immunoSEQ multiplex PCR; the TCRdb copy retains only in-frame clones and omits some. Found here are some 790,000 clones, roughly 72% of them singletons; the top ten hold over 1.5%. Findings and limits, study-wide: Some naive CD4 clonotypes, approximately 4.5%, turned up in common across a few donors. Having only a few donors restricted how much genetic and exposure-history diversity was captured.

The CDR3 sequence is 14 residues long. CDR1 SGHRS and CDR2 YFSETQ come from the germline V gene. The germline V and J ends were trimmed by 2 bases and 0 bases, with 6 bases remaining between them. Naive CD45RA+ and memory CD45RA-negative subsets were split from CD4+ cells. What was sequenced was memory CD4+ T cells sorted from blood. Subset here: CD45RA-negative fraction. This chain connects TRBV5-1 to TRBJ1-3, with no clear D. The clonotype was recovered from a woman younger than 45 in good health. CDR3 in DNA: TGCGCCAGCAGCTTTGACAACTCTGGAAACACCATATATTTT. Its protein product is CASSFDNSGNTIYF.